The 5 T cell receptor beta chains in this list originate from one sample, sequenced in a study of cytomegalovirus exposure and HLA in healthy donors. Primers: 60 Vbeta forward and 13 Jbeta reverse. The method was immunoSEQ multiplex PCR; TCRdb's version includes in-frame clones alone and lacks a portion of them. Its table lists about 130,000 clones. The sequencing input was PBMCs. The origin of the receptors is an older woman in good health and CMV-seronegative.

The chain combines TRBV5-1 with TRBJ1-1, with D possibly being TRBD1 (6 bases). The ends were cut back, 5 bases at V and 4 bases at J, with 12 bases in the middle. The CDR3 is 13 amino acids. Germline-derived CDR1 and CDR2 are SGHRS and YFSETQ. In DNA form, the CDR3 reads TGCGCCAGCAGTGTAATGGGGGCCACTGAAGCTTTCTTT. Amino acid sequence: CASSVMGATEAFF.

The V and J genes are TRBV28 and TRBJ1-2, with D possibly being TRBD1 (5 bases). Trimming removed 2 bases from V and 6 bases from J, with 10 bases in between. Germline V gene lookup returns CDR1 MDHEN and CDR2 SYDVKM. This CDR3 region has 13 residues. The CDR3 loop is CASSLGQGHGYTF. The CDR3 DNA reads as TGTGCCAGCAGTTTAGGGCAGGGCCATGGCTACACCTTC.

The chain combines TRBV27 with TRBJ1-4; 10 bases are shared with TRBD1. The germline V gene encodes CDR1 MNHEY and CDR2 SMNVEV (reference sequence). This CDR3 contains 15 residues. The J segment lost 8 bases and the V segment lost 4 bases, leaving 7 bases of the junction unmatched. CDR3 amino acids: CASSSGQGVFEKLFF. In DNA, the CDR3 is TGTGCCAGCAGTTCAGGACAGGGGGTTTTCGAAAAACTGTTTTTT.

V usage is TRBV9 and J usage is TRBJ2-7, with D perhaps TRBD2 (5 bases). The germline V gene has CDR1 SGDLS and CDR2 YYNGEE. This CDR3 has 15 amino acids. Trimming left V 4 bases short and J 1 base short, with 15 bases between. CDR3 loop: CASSPSLAPSYEQYF. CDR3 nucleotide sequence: TGTGCCAGCAGCCCAAGCTTAGCGCCATCCTACGAGCAGTACTTC.

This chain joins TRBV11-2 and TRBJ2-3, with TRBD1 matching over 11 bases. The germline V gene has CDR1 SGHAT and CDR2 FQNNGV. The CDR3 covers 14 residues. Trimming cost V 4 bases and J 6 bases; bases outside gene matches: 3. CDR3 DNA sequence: TGTGCCAGCAGCTCCCGGGACAGGGGGGATACGCAGTATTTT. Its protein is CASSSRDRGDTQYF.